Listed below are T cell receptor beta chains from one sample, sequenced in a study of cytomegalovirus exposure and HLA in healthy donors. TCRdb's table, derived via immunoSEQ multiplex PCR, lists solely in-frame clones and lacks some. The sample has 200,000 to 250,000 clones; around 89% are singletons. The sequencing input was PBMCs. These receptors were collected from a woman between 18 and 30 years old in good health and CMV-seronegative. Both conserved end residues are part of each CDR3. Each record gives: V gene, clone size, J gene, D gene, CDR3 DNA, CDR3 protein. A D gene is named only where the DNA matches it firmly. The listing skips clone size in some rows; elsewhere it reads once, few, many or a size class.

V gene: TRBV7-9; clone size: .; J gene: TRBJ2-7; D gene: .; CDR3 DNA: TGTGCCAGCAGCTTATACCCGCAGGGTAGCTACGAGCAGTACTTC; CDR3 protein: CASSLYPQGSYEQYF
V gene: TRBV5-1; clone size: .; J gene: TRBJ2-2; D gene: .; CDR3 DNA: TGCGCCAGCAGCTTGGTGGGGCTGAACACCGGGGAGCTGTTTTTT; CDR3 protein: CASSLVGLNTGELFF
V gene: TRBV4-3; clone size: .; J gene: TRBJ2-1; D gene: .; CDR3 DNA: TGCGCCAGCAGCCAAGATTTGAGGGACTACAATGAGCAGTTCTTC; CDR3 protein: CASSQDLRDYNEQFF
V gene: TRBV10-2; clone size: .; J gene: TRBJ2-2; D gene: .; CDR3 DNA: TGCGCCAGCAGCAGCGTAACGACCGGGGAGCTGTTTTTT; CDR3 protein: CASSSVTTGELFF
V gene: TRBV7-9; clone size: .; J gene: TRBJ1-1; D gene: .; CDR3 DNA: TGTGCCAGCAGCCCGGAGGGGACTGAAGCTTTCTTT; CDR3 protein: CASSPEGTEAFF
V gene: TRBV7-2; clone size: few; J gene: TRBJ1-1; D gene: .; CDR3 DNA: TGTGCCAGCAGCTTAACTGGGTCAGCGACTGAAGCTTTCTTT; CDR3 protein: CASSLTGSATEAFF
V gene: TRBV9; clone size: .; J gene: TRBJ1-4; D gene: .; CDR3 DNA: TGTGCCAGCAGCCCCTGGGGGGGGGCACTTGGAGAAAAACTGTTTTTT; CDR3 protein: CASSPWGGALGEKLFF
V gene: TRBV5-3; clone size: .; J gene: TRBJ2-4; D gene: .; CDR3 DNA: TGTGCCAGAAGCCGACCCACTTTGGCGACCTCGGGAAACATTCAGTACTTC; CDR3 protein: CARSRPTLATSGNIQYF
V gene: TRBV5-5; clone size: once; J gene: TRBJ1-5; D gene: TRBD1; CDR3 DNA: TGTGCCAGCAGCCCGCAGTGGACAGGGGTTGGTCAGCCCCAGCATTTT; CDR3 protein: CASSPQWTGVGQPQHF
V gene: TRBV10-2; clone size: .; J gene: TRBJ1-2; D gene: TRBD1; CDR3 DNA: TGCGCCAGCAGCTCCCGACAGGGGAGAAAGGACTATGGCTACACCTTC; CDR3 protein: CASSSRQGRKDYGYTF
V gene: TRBV7-9; clone size: .; J gene: TRBJ1-3; D gene: .; CDR3 DNA: TGTGCCAGCAGCTTAGCCTGGCAGGCTGGAAACACCATATATTTT; CDR3 protein: CASSLAWQAGNTIYF
V gene: TRBV5-1; clone size: .; J gene: TRBJ2-1; D gene: .; CDR3 DNA: TGCGCCAGCAGCTTAGCCGGGGACTACAATGAGCAGTTCTTC; CDR3 protein: CASSLAGDYNEQFF
V gene: TRBV7-8; clone size: .; J gene: TRBJ1-6; D gene: .; CDR3 DNA: TGTGCCAGCAGCGAAACGGACAGACGCTATAATTCACCCCTCCACTTT; CDR3 protein: CASSETDRRYNSPLHF
V gene: TRBV29-1; clone size: .; J gene: TRBJ2-5; D gene: .; CDR3 DNA: TGCAGCGTTGAAAGGTTGCAGGGAGGAAAGACCCAGTACTTC; CDR3 protein: CSVERLQGGKTQYF
V gene: TRBV6-7; clone size: .; J gene: TRBJ2-7; D gene: TRBD2; CDR3 DNA: TGTGCCAGCGGGGCGGGAGCCACCTACGAGCAGTACTTC; CDR3 protein: CASGAGATYEQYF
V gene: TRBV7-8; clone size: once; J gene: TRBJ2-2; D gene: .; CDR3 DNA: TGTGCCAGCAGCTTAAGTTTCAGTGGTTCCAGGGAGCTGTTTTTT; CDR3 protein: CASSLSFSGSRELFF
V gene: TRBV7-3; clone size: .; J gene: TRBJ2-1; D gene: .; CDR3 DNA: TGTGCCAGCAGCTCCCCCTCCGGGGCCTACAATGAGCAGTTCTTC; CDR3 protein: CASSSPSGAYNEQFF
V gene: TRBV5-1; clone size: .; J gene: TRBJ1-4; D gene: .; CDR3 DNA: TGCGCCAGCCAGGGACAAGCAACTAATGAAAAACTGTTTTTT; CDR3 protein: CASQGQATNEKLFF
V gene: TRBV10-2; clone size: .; J gene: TRBJ2-4; D gene: TRBD2; CDR3 DNA: TGCGCCAGCAGTGAGAGTGGGGGACTAGTTCGGGTTCAGTACTTC; CDR3 protein: CASSESGGLVRVQYF
V gene: TRBV29-1; clone size: .; J gene: TRBJ1-1; D gene: .; CDR3 DNA: TGCAGCGTTGACCTGGGCTTTCCCACTGAAGCTTTCTTT; CDR3 protein: CSVDLGFPTEAFF
V gene: TRBV25-1; clone size: .; J gene: TRBJ2-1; D gene: .; CDR3 DNA: TGTGCCAGCAGTCCGCCCGAGACGGGGAATTCCTACAATGAGCAGTTCTTC; CDR3 protein: CASSPPETGNSYNEQFF
V gene: TRBV6-5; clone size: .; J gene: TRBJ2-1; D gene: .; CDR3 DNA: TGTGCCTCAAAGGAGGATCCATTCTACAATGAGCAGTTCTTC; CDR3 protein: CASKEDPFYNEQFF
V gene: TRBV11-3; clone size: .; J gene: TRBJ1-1; D gene: .; CDR3 DNA: TGTGCCAGCAGCTTAGATGTCCGACAGGAAGCTTTCTTT; CDR3 protein: CASSLDVRQEAFF
V gene: TRBV10-3; clone size: .; J gene: TRBJ1-1; D gene: .; CDR3 DNA: TGTGCCATCAACACAGGGAACACTGAAGCTTTCTTT; CDR3 protein: CAINTGNTEAFF
V gene: TRBV6-5; clone size: .; J gene: TRBJ2-2; D gene: TRBD2; CDR3 DNA: TGTGCCAGCAGAGCGGGGGTGCTCACCGGGGAGCTGTTTTTT; CDR3 protein: CASRAGVLTGELFF
V gene: TRBV5-1; clone size: .; J gene: TRBJ1-1; D gene: TRBD1; CDR3 DNA: TGCGCCAGCAGCTTAACGGAGCAGGGGGTGGCTCCCACTGAAGCTTTCTTT; CDR3 protein: CASSLTEQGVAPTEAFF
V gene: TRBV19; clone size: .; J gene: TRBJ1-5; D gene: .; CDR3 DNA: TGTGCCAGTGCCCTTAGAAAGCAGCCCCAGCATTTT; CDR3 protein: CASALRKQPQHF
V gene: TRBV5-1; clone size: .; J gene: TRBJ1-4; D gene: TRBD1; CDR3 DNA: TGCGCCAGCAGGGGACAGCTTAATGAAAAACTGTTTTTT; CDR3 protein: CASRGQLNEKLFF
V gene: TRBV7-9; clone size: .; J gene: TRBJ2-5; D gene: TRBD1; CDR3 DNA: TGTGCCAGCGAACTCCACCAGGGGGCGGAGACCCAGTACTTC; CDR3 protein: CASELHQGAETQYF
V gene: TRBV7-2; clone size: .; J gene: TRBJ1-2; D gene: .; CDR3 DNA: TGTGCCAGCAGCTTAACCCCATCGGGTAACTATGGCTACACCTTC; CDR3 protein: CASSLTPSGNYGYTF
V gene: TRBV29-1; clone size: .; J gene: TRBJ2-1; D gene: .; CDR3 DNA: TGCAGCGTGAATGGACAGGGAGGGAGCAATGAGCAGTTCTTC; CDR3 protein: CSVNGQGGSNEQFF
V gene: TRBV18; clone size: once; J gene: TRBJ1-2; D gene: TRBD1; CDR3 DNA: TGTGCCAGCTCACGACAGGGGGCGTACTATGGCTACACCTTC; CDR3 protein: CASSRQGAYYGYTF
V gene: TRBV30; clone size: once; J gene: TRBJ1-1; D gene: .; CDR3 DNA: TGTGCCGTTCGTCCCCGTAACACTGAAGCTTTCTTT; CDR3 protein: CAVRPRNTEAFF
V gene: TRBV6-1; clone size: few; J gene: TRBJ2-6; D gene: .; CDR3 DNA: TGTGCCAGCAGAATGGGGGGATCCGGGGCCAACGTCCTGACTTTC; CDR3 protein: CASRMGGSGANVLTF
V gene: TRBV9; clone size: .; J gene: TRBJ1-1; D gene: TRBD1; CDR3 DNA: TGTGCCAGCAGCGTAGTGGGGCAGGGGGGTGAAGCTTTCTTT; CDR3 protein: CASSVVGQGGEAFF
V gene: TRBV6-5; clone size: .; J gene: TRBJ1-1; D gene: .; CDR3 DNA: TGTGCCAGCAGGGGACATACTGAAGCTTTCTTT; CDR3 protein: CASRGHTEAFF
V gene: TRBV18; clone size: .; J gene: TRBJ2-6; D gene: .; CDR3 DNA: TGTGCCAGCTCACCAGGGGGCCCTTTCGAGACTGGGGCCAACGTCCTGACTTTC; CDR3 protein: CASSPGGPFETGANVLTF
V gene: TRBV7-2; clone size: .; J gene: TRBJ1-3; D gene: .; CDR3 DNA: TGTGCCAGCAGCCCGCTCCGGGACTGGAGCTCTGGAAACACCATATATTTT; CDR3 protein: CASSPLRDWSSGNTIYF